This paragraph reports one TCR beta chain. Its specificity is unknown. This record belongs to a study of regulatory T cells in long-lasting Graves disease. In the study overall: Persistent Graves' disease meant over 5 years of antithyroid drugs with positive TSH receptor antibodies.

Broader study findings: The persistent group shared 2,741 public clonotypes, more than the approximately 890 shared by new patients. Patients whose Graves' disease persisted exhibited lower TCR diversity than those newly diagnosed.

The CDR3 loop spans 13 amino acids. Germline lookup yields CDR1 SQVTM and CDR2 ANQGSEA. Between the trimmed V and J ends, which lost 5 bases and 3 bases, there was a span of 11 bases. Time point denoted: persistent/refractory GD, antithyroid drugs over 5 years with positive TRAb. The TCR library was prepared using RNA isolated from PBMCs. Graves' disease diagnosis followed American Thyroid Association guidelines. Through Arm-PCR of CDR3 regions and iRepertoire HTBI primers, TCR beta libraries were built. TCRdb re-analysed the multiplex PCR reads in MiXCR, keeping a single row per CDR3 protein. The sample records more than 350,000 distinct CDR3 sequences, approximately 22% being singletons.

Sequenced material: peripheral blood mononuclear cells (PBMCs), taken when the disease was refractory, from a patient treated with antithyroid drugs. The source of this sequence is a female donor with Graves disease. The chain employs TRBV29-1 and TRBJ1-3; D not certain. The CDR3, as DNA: TGCAGCGTTTCTTTGACATTTGGAAACACCATATATTTT. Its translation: CSVSLTFGNTIYF.